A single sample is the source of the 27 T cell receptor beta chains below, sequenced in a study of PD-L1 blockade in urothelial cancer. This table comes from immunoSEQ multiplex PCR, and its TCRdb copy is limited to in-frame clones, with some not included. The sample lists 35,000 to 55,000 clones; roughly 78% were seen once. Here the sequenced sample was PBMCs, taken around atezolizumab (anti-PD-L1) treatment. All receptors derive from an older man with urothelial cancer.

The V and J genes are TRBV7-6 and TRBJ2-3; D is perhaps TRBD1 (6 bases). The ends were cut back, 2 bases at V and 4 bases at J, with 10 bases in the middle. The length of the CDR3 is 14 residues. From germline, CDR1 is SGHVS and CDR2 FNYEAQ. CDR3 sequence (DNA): TGTGCCAGCAGCTTATTCACAGGGTCAGATACGCAGTATTTT. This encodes CASSLFTGSDTQYF.

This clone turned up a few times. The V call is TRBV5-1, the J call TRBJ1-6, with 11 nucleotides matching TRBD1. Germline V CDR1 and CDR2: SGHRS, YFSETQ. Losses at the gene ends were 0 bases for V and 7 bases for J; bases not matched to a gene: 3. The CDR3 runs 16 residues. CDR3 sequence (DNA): TGCGCCAGCAGCTTGGTGGGACAGGGGGGGAATTCACCCCTCCACTTT. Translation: CASSLVGQGGNSPLHF.

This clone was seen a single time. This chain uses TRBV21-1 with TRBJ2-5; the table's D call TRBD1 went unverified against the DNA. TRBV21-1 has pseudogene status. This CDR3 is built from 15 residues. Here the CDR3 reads CASSSMGDSQETQYF. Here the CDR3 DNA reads TGTGCCAGCAGCTCCATGGGGGACAGCCAAGAGACCCAGTACTTC.

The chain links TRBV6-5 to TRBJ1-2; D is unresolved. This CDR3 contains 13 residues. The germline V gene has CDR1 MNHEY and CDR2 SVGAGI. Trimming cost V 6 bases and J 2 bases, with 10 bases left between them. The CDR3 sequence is CASSQTRNYGYTF. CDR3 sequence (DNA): TGTGCCAGCAGCCAGACACGAAACTATGGCTACACCTTC.

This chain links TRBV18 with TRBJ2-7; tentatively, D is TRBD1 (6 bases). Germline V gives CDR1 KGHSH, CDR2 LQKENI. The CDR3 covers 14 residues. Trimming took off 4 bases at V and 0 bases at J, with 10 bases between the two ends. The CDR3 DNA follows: TGTGCCAGCTCACTCCGACAGGCCTCCTACGAGCAGTACTTC. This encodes CASSLRQASYEQYF. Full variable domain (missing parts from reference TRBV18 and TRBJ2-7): NAGVMQNPRHLVRRRGQEARLRCSPMKGHSHVYWYRQLPEEGLKFMVYLQKENIIDESGMPKERFSAEFPKEGPSILRIQQVVRGDSAAYFCASSLRQASYEQYFGPGTRLTVT.

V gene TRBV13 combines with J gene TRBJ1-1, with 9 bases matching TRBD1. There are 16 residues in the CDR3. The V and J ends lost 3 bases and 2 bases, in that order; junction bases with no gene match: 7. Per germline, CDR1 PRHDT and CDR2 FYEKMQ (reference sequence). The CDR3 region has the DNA TGTGCCAGCAGCTTTGGACAGGGGAGGGGAAACACTGAAGCTTTCTTT. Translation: CASSFGQGRGNTEAFF. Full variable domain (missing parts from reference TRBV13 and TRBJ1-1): AAGVIQSPRHLIKEKRETATLKCYPIPRHDTVYWYQQGPGQDPQFLISFYEKMQSDKGSIPDRFSAQQFSDYHSELNMSSLELGDSALYFCASSFGQGRGNTEAFFGQGTRLTVV.

As DNA, the CDR3 is TGTGCCATCAGTGAATCAGGGAATAACTATGGCTACACCTTC. The encoded protein is CAISESGNNYGYTF. The genes are TRBV10-3 and TRBJ1-2; D is perhaps TRBD1 (5 bases). Trimming took off 3 bases at V and 1 base at J, with 9 bases between the two ends. The CDR3 covers 14 residues. CDR1 is ENHRY and CDR2 is SYGVKD in the germline V gene.

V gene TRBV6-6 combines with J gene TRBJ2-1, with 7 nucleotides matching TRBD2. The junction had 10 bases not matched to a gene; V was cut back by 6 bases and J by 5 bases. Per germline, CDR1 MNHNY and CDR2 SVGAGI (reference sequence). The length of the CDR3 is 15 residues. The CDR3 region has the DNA TGTGCCAGCAGAAGGCCCGAACGGGGGGACAATGAGCAGTTCTTC. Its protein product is CASRRPERGDNEQFF.

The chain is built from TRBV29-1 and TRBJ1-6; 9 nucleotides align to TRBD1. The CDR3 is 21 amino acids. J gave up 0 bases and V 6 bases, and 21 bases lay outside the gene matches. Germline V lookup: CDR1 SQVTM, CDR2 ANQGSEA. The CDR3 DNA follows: TGCAGCGTAGAAATACAGGGGGCCGGGGGATCTAGGAGCTCCTATAATTCACCCCTCCACTTT. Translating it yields CSVEIQGAGGSRSSYNSPLHF.

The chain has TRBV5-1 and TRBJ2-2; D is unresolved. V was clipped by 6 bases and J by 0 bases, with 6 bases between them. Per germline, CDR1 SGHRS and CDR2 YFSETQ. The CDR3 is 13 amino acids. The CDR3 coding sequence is TGCGCCAGCACGACTCCGAACACCGGGGAGCTGTTTTTT. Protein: CASTTPNTGELFF.

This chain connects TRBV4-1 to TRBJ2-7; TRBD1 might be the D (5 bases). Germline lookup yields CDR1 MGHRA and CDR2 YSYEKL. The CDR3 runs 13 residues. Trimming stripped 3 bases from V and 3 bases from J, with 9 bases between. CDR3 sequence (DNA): TGCGCCAGCAGCCACTCACAGGACTACGAGCAGTACTTC. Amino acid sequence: CASSHSQDYEQYF.

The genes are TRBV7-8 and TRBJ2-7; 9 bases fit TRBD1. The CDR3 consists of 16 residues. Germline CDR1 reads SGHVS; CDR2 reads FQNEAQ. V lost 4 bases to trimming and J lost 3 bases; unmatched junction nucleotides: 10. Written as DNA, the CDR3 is TGTGCCAGCAGCTCCCCCGGGACAGGGACGGTCTACGAGCAGTACTTC. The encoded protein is CASSSPGTGTVYEQYF.

CDR3 bases: TGTGCCAGCAGCGGGACAGCTTCTAACTATGGCTACACCTTC. Its protein product is CASSGTASNYGYTF. V usage is TRBV2 and J usage is TRBJ1-2, with TRBD1 matching over 7 bases. Trimming took 6 bases from V and 0 from J; bases not matched to a gene: 4. Looked up from germline, CDR1 is SNHLY and CDR2 is FYNNEI. The CDR3 contains 14 residues.

The CDR3 DNA is TGTGCCAGCAGGCCCCCGGCGGGAACTGAAGCTTTCTTT. Translated: CASRPPAGTEAFF. V is TRBV28 and J is TRBJ1-1; D ambiguous. This CDR3 region has 13 residues. V lost 6 bases to trimming and J lost 5 bases, with 13 bases between them. The V gene's germline CDR1 is MDHEN and CDR2 SYDVKM.

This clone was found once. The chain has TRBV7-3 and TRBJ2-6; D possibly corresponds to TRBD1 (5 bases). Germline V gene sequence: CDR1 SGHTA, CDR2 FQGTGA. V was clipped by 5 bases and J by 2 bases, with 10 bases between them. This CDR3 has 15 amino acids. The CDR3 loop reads CASSPGFAGANVLTF. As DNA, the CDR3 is TGTGCCAGCAGCCCAGGGTTCGCTGGGGCCAACGTCCTGACTTTC.

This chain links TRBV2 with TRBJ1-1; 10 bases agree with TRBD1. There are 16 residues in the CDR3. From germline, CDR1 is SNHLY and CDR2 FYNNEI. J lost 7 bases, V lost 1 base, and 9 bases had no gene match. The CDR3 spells CASSEGMGQGNLEAFF. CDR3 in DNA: TGTGCCAGCAGTGAAGGGATGGGACAGGGGAACCTTGAAGCTTTCTTT.

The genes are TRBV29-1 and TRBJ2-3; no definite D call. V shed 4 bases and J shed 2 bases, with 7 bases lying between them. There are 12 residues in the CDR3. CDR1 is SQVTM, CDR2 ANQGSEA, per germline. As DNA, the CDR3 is TGCAGCGTTGGGCACGACACAGATACGCAGTATTTT. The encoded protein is CSVGHDTDTQYF.

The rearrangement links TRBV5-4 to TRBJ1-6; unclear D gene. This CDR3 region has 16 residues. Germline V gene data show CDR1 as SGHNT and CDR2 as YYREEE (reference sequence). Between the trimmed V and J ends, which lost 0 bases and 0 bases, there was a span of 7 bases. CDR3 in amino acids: CASSLDGSSYNSPLHF. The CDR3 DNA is TGTGCCAGCAGCTTGGACGGGAGCTCCTATAATTCACCCCTCCACTTT.

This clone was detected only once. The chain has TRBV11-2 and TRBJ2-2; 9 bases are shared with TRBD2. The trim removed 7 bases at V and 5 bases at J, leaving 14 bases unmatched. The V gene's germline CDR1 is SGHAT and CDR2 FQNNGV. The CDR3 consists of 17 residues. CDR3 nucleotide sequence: TGTGCCAGCACCCCATATTGGAGTAGCGGGAGTACCGGGGAGCTGTTTTTT. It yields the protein CASTPYWSSGSTGELFF.

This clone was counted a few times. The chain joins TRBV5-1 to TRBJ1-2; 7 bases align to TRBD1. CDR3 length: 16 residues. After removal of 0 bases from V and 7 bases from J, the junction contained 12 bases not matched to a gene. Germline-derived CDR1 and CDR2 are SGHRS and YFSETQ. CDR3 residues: CASSLAGQLGLGGYTF. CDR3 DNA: TGCGCCAGCAGCTTGGCGGGACAGCTCGGCTTGGGTGGCTACACCTTC.

CDR3 bases: TGTGCCACCCAACAAGGGGGCGGAAAAGAGACCCAGTACTTC. Translating it yields CATQQGGGKETQYF. The rearrangement joins TRBV6-6 to TRBJ2-5; 7 bases match TRBD1. CDR3 length equals 14 residues. The V segment lost 10 bases and the J segment 3 bases; nucleotides outside the gene matches: 11. Germline loops: CDR1 MNHNY, CDR2 SVGAGI (reference sequence).

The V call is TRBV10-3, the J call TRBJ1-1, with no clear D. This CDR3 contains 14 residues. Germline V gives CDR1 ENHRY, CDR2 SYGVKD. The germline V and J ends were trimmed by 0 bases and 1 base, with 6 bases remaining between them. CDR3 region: CAISESTANTEAFF. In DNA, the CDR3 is TGTGCCATCAGTGAGTCAACAGCGAACACTGAAGCTTTCTTT.

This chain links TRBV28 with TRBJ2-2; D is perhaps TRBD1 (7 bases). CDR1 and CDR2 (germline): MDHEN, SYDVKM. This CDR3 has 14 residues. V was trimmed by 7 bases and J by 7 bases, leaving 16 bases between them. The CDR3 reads CASTAGGGHGELFF. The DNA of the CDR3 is TGTGCCAGCACGGCTGGAGGGGGCCACGGGGAGCTGTTTTTT.

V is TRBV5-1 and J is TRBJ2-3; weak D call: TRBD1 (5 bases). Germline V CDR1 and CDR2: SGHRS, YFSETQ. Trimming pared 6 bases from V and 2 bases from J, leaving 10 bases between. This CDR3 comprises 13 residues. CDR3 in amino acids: CASKGPVTDTQYF. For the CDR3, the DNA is TGCGCCAGCAAGGGGCCAGTCACAGATACGCAGTATTTT.

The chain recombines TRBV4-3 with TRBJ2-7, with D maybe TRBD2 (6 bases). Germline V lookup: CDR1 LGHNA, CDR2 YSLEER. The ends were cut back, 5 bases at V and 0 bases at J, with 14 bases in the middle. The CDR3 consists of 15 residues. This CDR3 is CASSFGTGSSYEQYF. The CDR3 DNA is TGCGCCAGCAGCTTCGGGACCGGGAGCTCCTACGAGCAGTACTTC.

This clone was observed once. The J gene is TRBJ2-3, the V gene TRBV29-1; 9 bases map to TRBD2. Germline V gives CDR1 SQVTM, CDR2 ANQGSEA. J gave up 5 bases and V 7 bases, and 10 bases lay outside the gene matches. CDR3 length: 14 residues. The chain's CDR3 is CSARPPAGGDTQYF. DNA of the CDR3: TGCAGCGCTCGCCCCCCAGCGGGAGGAGATACGCAGTATTTT.

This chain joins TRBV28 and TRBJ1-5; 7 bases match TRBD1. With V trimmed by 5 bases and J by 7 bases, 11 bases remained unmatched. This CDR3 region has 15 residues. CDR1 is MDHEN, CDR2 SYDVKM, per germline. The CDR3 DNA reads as TGTGCCAGCAGTGGGGGACAGCCGAGGGACCAGCCCCAGCATTTT. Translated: CASSGGQPRDQPQHF.